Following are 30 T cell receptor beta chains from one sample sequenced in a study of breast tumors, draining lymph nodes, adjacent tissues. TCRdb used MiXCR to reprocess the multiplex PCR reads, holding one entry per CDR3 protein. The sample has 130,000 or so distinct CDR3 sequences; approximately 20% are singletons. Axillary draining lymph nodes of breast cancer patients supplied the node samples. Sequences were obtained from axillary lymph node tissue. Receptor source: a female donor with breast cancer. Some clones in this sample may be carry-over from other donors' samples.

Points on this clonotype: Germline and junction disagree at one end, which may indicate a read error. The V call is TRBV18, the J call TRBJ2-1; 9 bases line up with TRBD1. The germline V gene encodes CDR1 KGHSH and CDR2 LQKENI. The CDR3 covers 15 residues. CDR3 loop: CASSPTGGTYNGQFF. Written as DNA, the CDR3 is TGTGCCAGCTCACCGACAGGGGGTACCTACAATGGGCAGTTCTTC.

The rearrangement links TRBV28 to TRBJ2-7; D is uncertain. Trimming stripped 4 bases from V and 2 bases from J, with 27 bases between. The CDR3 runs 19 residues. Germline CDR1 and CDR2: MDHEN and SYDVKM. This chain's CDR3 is CASSSRIGKRTYVPYEQYF. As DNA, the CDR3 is TGTGCCAGCAGTTCCCGAATAGGGAAAAGGACGTACGTACCCTACGAGCAGTACTTC.

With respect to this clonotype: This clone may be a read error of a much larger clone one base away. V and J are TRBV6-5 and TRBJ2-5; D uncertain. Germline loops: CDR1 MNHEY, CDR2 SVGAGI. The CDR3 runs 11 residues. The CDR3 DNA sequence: TGTGCCAGCAGTTATCGTCAGACCCAGTGCTTC. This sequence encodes CASSYRQTQCF.

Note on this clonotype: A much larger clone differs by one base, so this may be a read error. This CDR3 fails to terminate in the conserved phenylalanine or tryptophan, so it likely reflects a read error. CDR3 sequence: CASSQASLYNSPLHC. The CDR3, as DNA: TGTGCCAGCAGCCAAGCAAGCCTCTATAATTCACCCCTCCACTGT. The chain is built from TRBV14 and TRBJ1-6, with unresolved D. The germline CDR1 and CDR2 sequences are SGHDN and FVKESK. Trimming shortened V by 1 base and J by 3 bases, and 7 bases separated the two germline ends. This CDR3 contains 15 residues.

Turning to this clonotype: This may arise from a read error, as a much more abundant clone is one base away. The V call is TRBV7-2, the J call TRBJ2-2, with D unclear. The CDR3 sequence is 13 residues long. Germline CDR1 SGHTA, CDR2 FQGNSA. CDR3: CAGSPTRTGELFF. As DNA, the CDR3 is TGTGCCGGCAGCCCTACAAGGACCGGGGAGCTGTTTTTT.

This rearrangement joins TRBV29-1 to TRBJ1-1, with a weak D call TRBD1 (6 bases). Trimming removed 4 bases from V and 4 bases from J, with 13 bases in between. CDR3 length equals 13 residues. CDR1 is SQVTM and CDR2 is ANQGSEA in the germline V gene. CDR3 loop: CSVVGGGGTEAFF. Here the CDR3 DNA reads TGCAGCGTTGTGGGGGGCGGGGGCACTGAAGCTTTCTTT.

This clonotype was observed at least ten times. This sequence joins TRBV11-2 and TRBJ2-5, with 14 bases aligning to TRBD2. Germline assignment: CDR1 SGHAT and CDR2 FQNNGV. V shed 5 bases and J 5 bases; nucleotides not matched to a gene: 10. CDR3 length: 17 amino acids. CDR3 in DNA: TGTGCCAGCAGCCGACTGGGGACTAGCGGGAGCAGGGAGACCCAGTACTTC. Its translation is CASSRLGTSGSRETQYF.

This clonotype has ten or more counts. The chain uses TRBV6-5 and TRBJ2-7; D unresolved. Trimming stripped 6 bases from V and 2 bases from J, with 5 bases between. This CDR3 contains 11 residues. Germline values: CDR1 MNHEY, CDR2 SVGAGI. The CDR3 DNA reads TGTGCCAGCAGCACCCCCTACGAGCAGTACTTC. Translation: CASSTPYEQYF.

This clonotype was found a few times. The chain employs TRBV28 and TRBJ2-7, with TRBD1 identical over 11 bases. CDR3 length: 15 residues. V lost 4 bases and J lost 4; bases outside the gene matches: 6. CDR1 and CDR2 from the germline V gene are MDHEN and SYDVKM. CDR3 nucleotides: TGTGCCAGCAGTTCTCCCGGGACAGGGGGATACGAGCAGTACTTC. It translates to CASSSPGTGGYEQYF.

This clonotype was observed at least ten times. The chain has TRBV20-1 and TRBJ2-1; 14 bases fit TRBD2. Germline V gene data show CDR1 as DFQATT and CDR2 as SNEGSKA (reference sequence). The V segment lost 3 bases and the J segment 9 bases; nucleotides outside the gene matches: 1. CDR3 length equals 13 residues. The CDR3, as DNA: TGCAGTGCTAGGGGACTAGCGGGAGTTGAGCAGTTCTTC. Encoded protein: CSARGLAGVEQFF.

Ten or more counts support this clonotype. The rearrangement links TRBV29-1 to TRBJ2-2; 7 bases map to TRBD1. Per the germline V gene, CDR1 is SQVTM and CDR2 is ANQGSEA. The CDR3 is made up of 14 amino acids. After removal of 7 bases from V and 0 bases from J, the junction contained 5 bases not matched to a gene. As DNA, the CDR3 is TGCAGCGGGACCGGACAGGCGAACACCGGGGAGCTGTTTTTT. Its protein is CSGTGQANTGELFF.

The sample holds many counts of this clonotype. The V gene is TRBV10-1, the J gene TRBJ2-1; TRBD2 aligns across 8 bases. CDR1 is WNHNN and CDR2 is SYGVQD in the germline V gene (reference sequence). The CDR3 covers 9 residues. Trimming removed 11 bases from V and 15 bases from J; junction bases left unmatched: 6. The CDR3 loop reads CACPGGGFF. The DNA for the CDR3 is TGCGCCTGCCCGGGGGGGGGGTTCTTC.

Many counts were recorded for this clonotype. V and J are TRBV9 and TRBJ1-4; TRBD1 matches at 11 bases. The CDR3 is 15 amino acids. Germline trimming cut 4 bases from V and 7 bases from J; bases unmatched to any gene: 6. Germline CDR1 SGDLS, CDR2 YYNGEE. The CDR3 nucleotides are TGTGCCAGCAGCCCAGGCGGGACAGGGGGTGAAAAACTGTTTTTT. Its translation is CASSPGGTGGEKLFF.

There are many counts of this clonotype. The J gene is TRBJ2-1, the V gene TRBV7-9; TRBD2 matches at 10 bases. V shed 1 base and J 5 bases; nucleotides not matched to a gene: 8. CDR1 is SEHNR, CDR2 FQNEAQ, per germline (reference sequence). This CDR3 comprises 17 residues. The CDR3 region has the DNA TGTGCCAGCAGCTTAGTAGCGGGAGGCTGGACACACAATGAGCAGTTCTTC. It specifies CASSLVAGGWTHNEQFF.

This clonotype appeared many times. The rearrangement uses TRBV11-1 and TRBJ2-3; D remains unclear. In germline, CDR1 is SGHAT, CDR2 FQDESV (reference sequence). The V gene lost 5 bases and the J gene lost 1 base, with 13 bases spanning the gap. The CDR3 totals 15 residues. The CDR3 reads CASSARSRGTDTQYF. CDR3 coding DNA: TGTGCCAGCAGCGCCCGCAGCCGGGGCACAGATACGCAGTATTTT.

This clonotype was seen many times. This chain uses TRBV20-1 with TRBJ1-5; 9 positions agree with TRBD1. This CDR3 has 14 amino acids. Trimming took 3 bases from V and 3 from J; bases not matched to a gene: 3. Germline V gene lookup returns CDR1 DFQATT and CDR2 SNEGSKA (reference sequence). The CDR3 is CSARGQGYNQPQHF. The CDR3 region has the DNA TGCAGTGCTAGGGGACAGGGCTACAATCAGCCCCAGCATTTT.

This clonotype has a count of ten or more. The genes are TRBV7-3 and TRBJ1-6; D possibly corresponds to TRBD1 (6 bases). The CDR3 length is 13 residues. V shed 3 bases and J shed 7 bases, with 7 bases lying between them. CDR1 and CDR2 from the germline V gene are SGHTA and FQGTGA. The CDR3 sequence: CASSFQGNSPLHF. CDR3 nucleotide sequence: TGTGCCAGCAGCTTCCAGGGGAATTCACCCCTCCACTTT.

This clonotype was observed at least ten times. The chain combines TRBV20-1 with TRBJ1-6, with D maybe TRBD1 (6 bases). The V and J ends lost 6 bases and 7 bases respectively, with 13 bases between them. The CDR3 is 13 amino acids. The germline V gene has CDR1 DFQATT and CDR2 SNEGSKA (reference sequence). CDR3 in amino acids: CSAMEGGNSPLHF. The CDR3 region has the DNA TGCAGTGCCATGGAGGGGGGGAATTCACCCCTCCACTTT.

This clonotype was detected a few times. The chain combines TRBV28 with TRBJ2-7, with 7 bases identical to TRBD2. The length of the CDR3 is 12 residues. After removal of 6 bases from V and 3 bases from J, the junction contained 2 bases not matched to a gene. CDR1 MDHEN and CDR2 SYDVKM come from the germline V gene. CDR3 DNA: TGTGCCAGCAGCAGGGAGGGCTACGAGCAGTACTTC. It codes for CASSREGYEQYF.

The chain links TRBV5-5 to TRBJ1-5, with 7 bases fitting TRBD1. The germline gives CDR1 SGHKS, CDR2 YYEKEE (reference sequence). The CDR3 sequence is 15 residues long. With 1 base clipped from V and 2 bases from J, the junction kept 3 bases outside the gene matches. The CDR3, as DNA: TGTGCCAGCAGCTTGACAGGGGAGGGCAATCAGCCCCAGCATTTT. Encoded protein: CASSLTGEGNQPQHF.

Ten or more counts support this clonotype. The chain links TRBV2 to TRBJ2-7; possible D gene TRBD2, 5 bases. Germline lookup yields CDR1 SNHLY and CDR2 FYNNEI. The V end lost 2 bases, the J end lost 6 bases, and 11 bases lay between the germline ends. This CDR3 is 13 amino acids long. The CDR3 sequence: CASSELFAGEQYF. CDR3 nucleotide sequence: TGTGCCAGCAGTGAACTTTTCGCGGGCGAGCAGTACTTC.

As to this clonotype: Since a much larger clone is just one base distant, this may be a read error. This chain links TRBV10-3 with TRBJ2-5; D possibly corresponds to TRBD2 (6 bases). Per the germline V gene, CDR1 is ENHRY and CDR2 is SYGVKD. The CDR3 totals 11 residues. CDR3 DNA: TGTGCCGTCAGAGCGGGAGAGACCCAGTACTTC. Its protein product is CAVRAGETQYF.

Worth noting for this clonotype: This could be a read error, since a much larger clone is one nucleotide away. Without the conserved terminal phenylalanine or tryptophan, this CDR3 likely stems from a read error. Here the CDR3 reads CASREDRHNSPLHS. CDR3 DNA sequence: TGTGCCAGCAGGGAGGACAGGCATAATTCACCCCTCCACTCT. The chain employs TRBV28 and TRBJ1-6, with TRBD1 matching 7 bases. J was trimmed by 5 bases and V by 6 bases; bases with no gene match: 4. Germline-derived CDR1 and CDR2 are MDHEN and SYDVKM. The CDR3 sequence is 14 residues long.

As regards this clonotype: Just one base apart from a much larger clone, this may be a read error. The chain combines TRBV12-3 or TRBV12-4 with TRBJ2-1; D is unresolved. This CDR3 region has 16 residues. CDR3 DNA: TGTGCCAGCAGTTTCCATATGACAAACTCCTACGATGAGCAGTTCTTC. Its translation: CASSFHMTNSYDEQFF.

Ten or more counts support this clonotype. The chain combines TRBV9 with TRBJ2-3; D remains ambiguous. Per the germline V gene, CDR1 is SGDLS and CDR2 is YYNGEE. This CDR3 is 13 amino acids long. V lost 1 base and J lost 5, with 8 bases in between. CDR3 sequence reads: CASSVSTGDTQYF. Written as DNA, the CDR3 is TGTGCCAGCAGCGTAAGCACGGGAGATACGCAGTATTTT.

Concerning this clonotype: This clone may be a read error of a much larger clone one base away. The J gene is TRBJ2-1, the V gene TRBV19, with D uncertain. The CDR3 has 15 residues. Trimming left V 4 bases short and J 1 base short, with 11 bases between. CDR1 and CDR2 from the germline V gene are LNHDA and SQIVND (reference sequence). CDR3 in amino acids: CASSRGRISYNEQFF. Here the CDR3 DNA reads TGTGCCAGTAGTAGAGGCAGGATTTCCTACAATGAGCAGTTCTTC.

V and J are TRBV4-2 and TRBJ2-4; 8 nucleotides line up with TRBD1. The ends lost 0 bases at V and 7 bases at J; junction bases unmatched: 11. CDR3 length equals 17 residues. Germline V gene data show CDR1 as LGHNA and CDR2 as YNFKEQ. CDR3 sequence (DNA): TGTGCCAGCAGCCAAGAAGAGGCCCAGGGGGCGCGGAACATTCAGTACTTC. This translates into CASSQEEAQGARNIQYF.

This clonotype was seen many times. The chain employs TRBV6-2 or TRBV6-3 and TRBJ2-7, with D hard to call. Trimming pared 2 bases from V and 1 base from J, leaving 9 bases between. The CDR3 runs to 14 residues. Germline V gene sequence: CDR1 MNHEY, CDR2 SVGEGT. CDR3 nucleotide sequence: TGTGCCAGCAGTTACGGCGGACGGTCCTACGAGCAGTACTTC. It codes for CASSYGGRSYEQYF.

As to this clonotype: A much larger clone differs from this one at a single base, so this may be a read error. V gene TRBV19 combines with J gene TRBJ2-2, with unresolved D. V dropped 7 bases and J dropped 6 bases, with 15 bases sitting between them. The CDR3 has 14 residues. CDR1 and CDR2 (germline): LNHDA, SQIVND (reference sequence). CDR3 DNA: TGTGCCAGTACTTATTCCCCTGGGGCCGGGGAGCTGTTTTTT. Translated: CASTYSPGAGELFF.

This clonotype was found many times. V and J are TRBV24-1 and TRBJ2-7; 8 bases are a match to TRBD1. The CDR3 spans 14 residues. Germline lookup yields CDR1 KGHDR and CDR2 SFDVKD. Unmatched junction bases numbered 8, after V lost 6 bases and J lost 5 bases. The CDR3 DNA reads TGTGCCACCAGTCAGGGGGCGCGAACGGACGAGCAGTACTTC. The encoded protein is CATSQGARTDEQYF.